This T cell receptor beta chain was identified during a study of T cells in Graves' hyperthyroidism and ophthalmopathy. This clonotype was seen more than once but under ten times. What it binds is unknown. General study points: The authors' 13 V-J model separated ophthalmopathy from stable hyperthyroidism.

RNA transcripts served as the template for amplifying TCR beta CDR3 regions. First-round RT-PCR with HTBI primers amplified the TCR CDR3 region. MiXCR, run by TCRdb on the multiplex PCR reads, gives a single entry per CDR3 protein. Here the sample spans 600,000 or so distinct CDR3 sequences, about 14% being singletons. The CDR3 extends over 14 amino acids. Germline CDR1 and CDR2: DFQATT and SNEGSKA (reference sequence). With 4 bases removed from V and 0 bases from J, the gap between germline ends came to 12 bases. The source material was blood. The TCR sequence derives from a woman aged 45-60 years with Graves' ophthalmopathy. The chain uses TRBV20-1 and TRBJ1-2, with D hard to call. The CDR3 reads CSAKYSPTNYGYTF. In nucleotides, the CDR3 is TGCAGTGCTAAATACAGCCCCACTAACTATGGCTACACCTTC.